Sequencing of this TCR beta chain was carried out in a study of low-dose radiotherapy and immunotherapy resistance in tumors. Study-wide background: Aspirin 300 mg was given orally each day for four cycles from cycle 1 day 1.

As to time point: before trial treatment. Treatment combined nivolumab, ipilimumab, aspirin, low-dose cyclophosphamide and low-dose radiotherapy in a dose-escalation trial. Eligible patients bore advanced solid tumors devoid of tumor-infiltrating lymphocytes. A note on this clonotype: With a far larger clone one base away, a read error is the likely cause.

The CDR3 totals 15 residues. First-strand cDNA relied on TRAV- and TRBV-specific primers spanning alpha and beta chains. TCRs were amplified for around 21 PCR cycles with a constant-region primer and V-primer adapter. TCRdb processed the reads anew with MiXCR; each CDR3 protein has one entry. The sample includes tens of thousands of distinct CDR3 sequences, roughly a sixth seen only once; the top ten take 2.8%. The receptor was derived from a male donor with prostate cancer. Source: PBMCs, taken before treatment. The rearrangement uses TRBV1 and TRBJ1-6. TRBV1 counts as a pseudogene. Here the CDR3 reads CASSSWTDHNSPLHF. The CDR3 DNA reads TGCGCCAGCAGCTCCTGGACGGATCATAATTCACCCCTCCACTTT.